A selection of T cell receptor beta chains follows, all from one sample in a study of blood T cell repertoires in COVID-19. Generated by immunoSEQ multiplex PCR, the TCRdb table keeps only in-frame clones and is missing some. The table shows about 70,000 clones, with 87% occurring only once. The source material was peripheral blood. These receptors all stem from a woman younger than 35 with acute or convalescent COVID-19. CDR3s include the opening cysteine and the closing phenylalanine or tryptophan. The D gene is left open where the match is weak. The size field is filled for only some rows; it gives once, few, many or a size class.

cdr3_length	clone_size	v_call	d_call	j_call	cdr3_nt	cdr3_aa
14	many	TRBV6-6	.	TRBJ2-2	TGTGCCAGCAGGCCGGGACTGGGCACCGGGGAGCTGTTTTTT	CASRPGLGTGELFF
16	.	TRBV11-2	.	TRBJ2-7	TGTGCCAGCAGTCGGTGGGGTGGGCGGGGGACATACGAGCAGTACTTC	CASSRWGGRGTYEQYF
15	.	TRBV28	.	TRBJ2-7	TGTGCCAGCAGTTCAACTTGGACAGATTCCTACGAGCAGTACTTC	CASSSTWTDSYEQYF
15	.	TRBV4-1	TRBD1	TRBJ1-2	TGCGCCAGCAGCCAAATCGGGACGGGACAGTATGGCTACACCTTC	CASSQIGTGQYGYTF
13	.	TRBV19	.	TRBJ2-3	TGTGCCAGTAGTATAGGACTAGCAGATACGCAGTATTTT	CASSIGLADTQYF
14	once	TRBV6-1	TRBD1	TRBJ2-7	TGTGCCAGCAGTGAGGGCAGGGGGCCCTACGAGCAGTACTTC	CASSEGRGPYEQYF
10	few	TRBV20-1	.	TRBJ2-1	TGCAGTGCTAGCGGGGATGAGCAGTTCTTC	CSASGDEQFF
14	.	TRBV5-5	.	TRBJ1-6	TGTGCCAGCAGCCTCCACAGGGAGAATTCACCCCTCCACTTT	CASSLHRENSPLHF
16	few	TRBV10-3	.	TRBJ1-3	TGTGCCATCAGTGGGGGTAATGGGGCCTCTGGAAACACCATATATTTT	CAISGGNGASGNTIYF
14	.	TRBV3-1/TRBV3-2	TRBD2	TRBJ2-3	TGTGCCAGCAGCCGACTAGCGGGCACAGATACGCAGTATTTT	CASSRLAGTDTQYF
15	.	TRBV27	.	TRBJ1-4	TGTGCCAGCAGTTCAGGAAGAGCTACTAATGAAAAACTGTTTTTT	CASSSGRATNEKLFF
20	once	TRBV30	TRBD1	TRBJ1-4	TGTGCCTGGAGTGGCCTGGGGACAGCAGCTTCCTTTGCAACTAATGAAAAACTGTTTTTT	CAWSGLGTAASFATNEKLFF
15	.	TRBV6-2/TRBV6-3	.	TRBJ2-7	TGTGCCAGCAGTTACGACAGCAGGCCTCCCTACGAGCAGTACTTC	CASSYDSRPPYEQYF
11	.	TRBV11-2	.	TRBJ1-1	TGTGCCAGCAGCTTTCTAGCTGAAGCTTTCTTT	CASSFLAEAFF
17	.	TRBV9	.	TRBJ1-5	TGTGCCAGCAGCGTAGGCGACAGAGGATATAGCAATCAGCCCCAGCATTTT	CASSVGDRGYSNQPQHF
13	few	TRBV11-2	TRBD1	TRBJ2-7	TGTGCCAGCTATGGACAGGGTCACCACGAGCAGTACTTC	CASYGQGHHEQYF
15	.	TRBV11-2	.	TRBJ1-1	TGTGCCAGCAGCCCTGACAGGATCCTCCCCTCTGAAGCTTTCTTT	CASSPDRILPSEAFF
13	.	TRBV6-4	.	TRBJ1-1	TGTGCCAGCAGTTCCAGTGAGGGCACTGAAGCTTTCTTT	CASSSSEGTEAFF
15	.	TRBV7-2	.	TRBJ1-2	TGTGCCAGCAGCCCAAGGACAAGAAGTAACTATGGCTACACCTTC	CASSPRTRSNYGYTF
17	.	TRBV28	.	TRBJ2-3	TGTGCCAGCAGCTGGGGGACGACAGGCCGTAGCACAGATACGCAGTATTTT	CASSWGTTGRSTDTQYF
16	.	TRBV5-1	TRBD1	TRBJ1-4	TGCGCCAGCAGCCCCGGGACAGGGGTGCCTAATGAAAAACTGTTTTTT	CASSPGTGVPNEKLFF
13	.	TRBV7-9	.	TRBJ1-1	TGTGCCAGCAGCTCAAGGCAGGGGTCTGAAGCTTTCTTT	CASSSRQGSEAFF
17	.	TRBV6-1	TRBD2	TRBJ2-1	TGTGCCAGCAGTGAACTTGGCACTAGCGGGGGGGTTAGTGAGCAGTTCTTC	CASSELGTSGGVSEQFF
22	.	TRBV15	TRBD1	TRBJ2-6	TGTGCCACCAGCAGAGATCGTGTATTAGGGGACAGAGGAAACTCTGGGGCCAACGTCCTGACTTTC	CATSRDRVLGDRGNSGANVLTF
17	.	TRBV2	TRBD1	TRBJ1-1	TGTGCCAGCACTTCCCCCCCGACAGGGCAGATGAACACTGAAGCTTTCTTT	CASTSPPTGQMNTEAFF
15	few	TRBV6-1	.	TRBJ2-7	TGTGCCAGCAGTGAATTCGGGACACGGACCTACGAGCAGTACTTC	CASSEFGTRTYEQYF
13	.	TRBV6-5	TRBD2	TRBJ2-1	TGTGCCAGCCGGACTAGCGGGAGGAATGAGCAGTTCTTC	CASRTSGRNEQFF
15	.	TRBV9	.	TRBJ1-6	TGTGCCAGCAGCGTAGATTGGGGCACAAATTCACCCCTCCACTTT	CASSVDWGTNSPLHF
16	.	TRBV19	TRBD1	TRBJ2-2	TGTGCCAGTACCAGGTGGACAGGGGCGGGGACCGGGGAGCTGTTTTTT	CASTRWTGAGTGELFF
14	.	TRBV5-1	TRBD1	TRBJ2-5	TGCGCCAGCAGCTTGGGGACAGGGACGGAGACCCAGTACTTC	CASSLGTGTETQYF
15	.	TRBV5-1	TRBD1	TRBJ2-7	TGCGCCAGCAGCTTGGTGACAGGGAACTCCTACGAGCAGTACTTC	CASSLVTGNSYEQYF
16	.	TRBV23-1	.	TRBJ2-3	TGCGCCAGCGCTTTAGCAGGGCCTCGGGGCACAGATACGCAGTATTTT	CASALAGPRGTDTQYF
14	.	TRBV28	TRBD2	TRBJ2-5	TGTGCCAGCAGCTCTAGCGGGAGTCGAGAGACCCAGTACTTC	CASSSSGSRETQYF
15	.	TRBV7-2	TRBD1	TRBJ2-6	TGTGCCAGCAGCGCGACAGGGCCCGGGGCCAACGTCCTGACTTTC	CASSATGPGANVLTF
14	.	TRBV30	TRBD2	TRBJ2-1	TGTGCCTGGAGACTAGCGGGGGGCAGGGGGGAGCAGTTCTTC	CAWRLAGGRGEQFF
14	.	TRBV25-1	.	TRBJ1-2	TGTGCCACCCCCCGGGGGGGGTATTTGAATGGCTACACCTTC	CATPRGGYLNGYTF
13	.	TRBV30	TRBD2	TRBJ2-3	TGTGCCTGGAATCGGGGAGGGGCAGATACGCAGTATTTT	CAWNRGGADTQYF
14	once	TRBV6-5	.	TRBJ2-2	TGTGCCAGCTCGGTCCAGGAACACACCGGGGAGCTGTTTTTT	CASSVQEHTGELFF
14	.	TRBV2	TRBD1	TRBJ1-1	TGTGCCAGCAGTCTGGGACAGGGTGCCACTGAAGCTTTCTTT	CASSLGQGATEAFF
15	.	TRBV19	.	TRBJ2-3	TGTGCCAGTAGCGGGCGGGACAGCTCCCCAGATACGCAGTATTTT	CASSGRDSSPDTQYF
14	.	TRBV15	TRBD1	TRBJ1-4	TGTGCCACCGCTAGGGGACAGGGGAATGAAAAACTGTTTTTT	CATARGQGNEKLFF
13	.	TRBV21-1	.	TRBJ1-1	TGTGCCAGCAGCACAGTCCGGAACACTGAAGCTTTCTTT	CASSTVRNTEAFF
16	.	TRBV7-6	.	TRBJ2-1	TGTGCCAGCAGCCTGGAGAGTTCCGAGTCGTACAATGAGCAGTTCTTC	CASSLESSESYNEQFF